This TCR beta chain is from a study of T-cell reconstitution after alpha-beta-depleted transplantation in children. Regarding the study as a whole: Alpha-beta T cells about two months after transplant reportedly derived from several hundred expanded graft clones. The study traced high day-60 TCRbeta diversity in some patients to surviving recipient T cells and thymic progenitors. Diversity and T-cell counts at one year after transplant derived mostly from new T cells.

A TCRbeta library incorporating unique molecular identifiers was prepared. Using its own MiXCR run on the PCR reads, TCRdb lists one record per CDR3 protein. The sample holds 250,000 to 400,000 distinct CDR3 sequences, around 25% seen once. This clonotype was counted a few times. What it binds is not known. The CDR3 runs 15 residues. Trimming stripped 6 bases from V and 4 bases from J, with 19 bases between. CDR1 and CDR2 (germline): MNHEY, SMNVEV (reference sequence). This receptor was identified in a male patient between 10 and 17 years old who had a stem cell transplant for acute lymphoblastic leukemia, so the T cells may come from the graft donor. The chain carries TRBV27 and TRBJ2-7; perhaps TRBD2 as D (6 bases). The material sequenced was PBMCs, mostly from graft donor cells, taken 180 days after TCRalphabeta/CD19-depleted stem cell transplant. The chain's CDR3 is CASRPRLGGSYEQYF. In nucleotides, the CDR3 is TGTGCCAGCAGACCTCGACTAGGTGGGTCTTACGAGCAGTACTTC.